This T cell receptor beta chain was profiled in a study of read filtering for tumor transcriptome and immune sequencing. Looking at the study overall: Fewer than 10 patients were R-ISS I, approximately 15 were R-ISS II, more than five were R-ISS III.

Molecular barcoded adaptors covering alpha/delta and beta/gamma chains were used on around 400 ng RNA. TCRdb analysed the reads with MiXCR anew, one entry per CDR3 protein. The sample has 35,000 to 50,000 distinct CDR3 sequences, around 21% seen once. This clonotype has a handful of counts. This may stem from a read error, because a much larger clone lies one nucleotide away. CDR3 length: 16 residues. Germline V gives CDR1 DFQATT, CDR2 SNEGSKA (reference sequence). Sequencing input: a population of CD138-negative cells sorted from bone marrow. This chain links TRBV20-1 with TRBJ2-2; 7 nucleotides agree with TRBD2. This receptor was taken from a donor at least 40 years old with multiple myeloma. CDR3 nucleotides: TGCAGTACTAGAGATGAGTCTAGCGGGAACACCGGGGAGCTGTTTTTT. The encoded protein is CSTRDESSGNTGELFF.